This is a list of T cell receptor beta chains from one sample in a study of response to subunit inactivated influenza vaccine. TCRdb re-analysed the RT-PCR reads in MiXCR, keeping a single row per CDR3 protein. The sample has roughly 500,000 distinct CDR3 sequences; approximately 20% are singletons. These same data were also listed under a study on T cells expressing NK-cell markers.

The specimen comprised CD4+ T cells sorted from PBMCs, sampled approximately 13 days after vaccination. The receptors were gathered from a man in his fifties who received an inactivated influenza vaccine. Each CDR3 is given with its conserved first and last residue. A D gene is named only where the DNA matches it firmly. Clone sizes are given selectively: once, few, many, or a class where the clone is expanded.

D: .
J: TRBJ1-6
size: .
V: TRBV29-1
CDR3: CSVKRDGDNSPLHF
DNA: TGCAGCGTAAAAAGGGACGGGGATAATTCACCCCTCCACTTT

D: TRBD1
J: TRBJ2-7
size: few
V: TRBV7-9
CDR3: CASSLTAGQVYEQYF
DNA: TGTGCCAGCAGCTTAACGGCTGGACAGGTCTACGAGCAGTACTTC

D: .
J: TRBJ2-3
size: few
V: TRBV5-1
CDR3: CASSLAVQRDTQYF
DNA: TGCGCCAGCAGCTTGGCTGTACAGAGAGATACGCAGTATTTT

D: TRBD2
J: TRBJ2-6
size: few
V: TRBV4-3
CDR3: CASGLAGTGANVLTF
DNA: TGCGCCAGCGGACTAGCGGGAACCGGGGCCAACGTCCTGACTTTC

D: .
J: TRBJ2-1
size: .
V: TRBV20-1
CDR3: CSASVKWGANGDEQFF
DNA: TGCAGTGCTTCCGTTAAGTGGGGGGCAAACGGGGATGAGCAGTTCTTC

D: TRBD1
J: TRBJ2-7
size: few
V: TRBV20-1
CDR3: CSAQGRYEQYF
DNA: TGCAGTGCACAGGGGCGCTACGAGCAGTACTTC

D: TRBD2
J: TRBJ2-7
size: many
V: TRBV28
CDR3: CASSSRWAGAPYEQYF
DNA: TGTGCCAGCAGTTCCCGATGGGCGGGAGCCCCCTACGAGCAGTACTTC

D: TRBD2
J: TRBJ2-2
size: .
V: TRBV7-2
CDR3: CASSTSGGDTGELFF
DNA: TGTGCCAGCAGCACTAGCGGGGGGGACACCGGGGAGCTGTTTTTT

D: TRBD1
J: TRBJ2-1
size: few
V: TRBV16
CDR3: CASSRQRTGSEQFF
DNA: TGTGCCAGCAGCCGTCAGCGGACAGGGAGTGAGCAGTTCTTC

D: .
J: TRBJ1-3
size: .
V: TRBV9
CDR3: CASSVEGTGKTIYF
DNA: TGTGCCAGCAGCGTAGAGGGAACTGGAAAGACCATATATTTT

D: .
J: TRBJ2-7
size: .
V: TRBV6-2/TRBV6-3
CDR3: CASSPTWSYEQYF
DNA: TGTGCCAGCAGTCCGACTTGGTCCTACGAGCAGTACTTC

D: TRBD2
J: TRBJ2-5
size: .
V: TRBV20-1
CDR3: CSARGGSGRPETQYF
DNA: TGCAGTGCTAGGGGGGGAAGCGGGAGACCTGAGACCCAGTACTTC

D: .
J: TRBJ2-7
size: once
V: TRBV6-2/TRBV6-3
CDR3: CASSDPYYEQYF
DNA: TGTGCCAGCAGTGACCCTTACTACGAGCAGTACTTC

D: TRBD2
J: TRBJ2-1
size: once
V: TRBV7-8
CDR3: CASSKGLNSYNEQFF
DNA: TGTGCCAGCAGTAAGGGACTAAATTCTTACAATGAGCAGTTCTTC

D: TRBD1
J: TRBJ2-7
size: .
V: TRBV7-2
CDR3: CASSLAGTANYEQYF
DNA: TGTGCCAGCAGCTTAGCTGGGACAGCGAACTACGAGCAGTACTTC

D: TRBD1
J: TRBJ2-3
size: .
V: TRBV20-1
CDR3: CSARSPGTGGTDTQYF
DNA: TGCAGTGCTAGATCACCCGGGACAGGGGGTACAGATACGCAGTATTTT

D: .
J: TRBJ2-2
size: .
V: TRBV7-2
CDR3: CASRVGRNTGELFF
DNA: TGTGCCAGCAGGGTAGGACGGAACACCGGGGAGCTGTTTTTT

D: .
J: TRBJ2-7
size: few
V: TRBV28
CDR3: CASSTHAGYEQYF
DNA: TGTGCCAGCAGTACCCATGCAGGGTACGAGCAGTACTTC

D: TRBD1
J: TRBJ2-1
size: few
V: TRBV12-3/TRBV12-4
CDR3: CASSFGQGNNEQFF
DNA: TGTGCCAGCAGTTTTGGACAGGGAAACAATGAGCAGTTCTTC

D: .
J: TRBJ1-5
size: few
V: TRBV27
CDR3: CASSHDRFQPQHF
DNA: TGTGCCAGCAGTCACGACAGGTTTCAGCCCCAGCATTTT

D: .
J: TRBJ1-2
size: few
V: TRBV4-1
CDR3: CASSQDRGWDYGYTF
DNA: TGCGCCAGCAGCCAAGACAGGGGATGGGACTATGGCTACACCTTC

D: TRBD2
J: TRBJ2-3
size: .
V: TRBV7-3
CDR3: CASSARLAGDTQYF
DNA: TGTGCCAGCAGCGCGCGGCTAGCGGGGGATACGCAGTATTTT

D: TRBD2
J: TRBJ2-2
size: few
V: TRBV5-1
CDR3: CASSRLAGGNTGELFF
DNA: TGCGCCAGCAGCAGGCTAGCGGGGGGCAACACCGGGGAGCTGTTTTTT

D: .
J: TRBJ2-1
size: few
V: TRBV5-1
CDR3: CASSLNIYNEQFF
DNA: TGCGCCAGCAGCTTGAACATCTACAATGAGCAGTTCTTC

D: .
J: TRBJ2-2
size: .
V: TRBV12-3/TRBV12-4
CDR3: CASSLVVSFGGELFF
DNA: TGTGCCAGCAGTTTGGTAGTGAGTTTTGGCGGGGAGCTGTTTTTT